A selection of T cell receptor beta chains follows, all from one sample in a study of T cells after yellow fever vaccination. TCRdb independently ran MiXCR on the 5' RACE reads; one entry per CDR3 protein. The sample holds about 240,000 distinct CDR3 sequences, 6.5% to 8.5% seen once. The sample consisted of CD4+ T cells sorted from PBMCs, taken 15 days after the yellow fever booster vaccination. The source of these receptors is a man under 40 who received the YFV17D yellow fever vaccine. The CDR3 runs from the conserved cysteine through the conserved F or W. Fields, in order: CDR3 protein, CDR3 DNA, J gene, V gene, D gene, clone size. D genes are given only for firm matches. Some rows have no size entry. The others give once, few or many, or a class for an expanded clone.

cdr3_aa: CASGDTQYF; cdr3_nt: TGTGCCAGCGGGGATACGCAGTATTTT; j_call: TRBJ2-3; v_call: TRBV9; d_call: NA; clone_size: many
cdr3_aa: CAISEPQSDNEQFF; cdr3_nt: TGTGCCATCAGTGAACCCCAATCCGACAATGAGCAGTTCTTC; j_call: TRBJ2-1; v_call: TRBV10-3; d_call: NA; clone_size: NA
cdr3_aa: CASSLQGVGYEQYF; cdr3_nt: TGTGCCAGCAGCCTCCAGGGAGTAGGCTACGAGCAGTACTTC; j_call: TRBJ2-7; v_call: TRBV7-9; d_call: NA; clone_size: NA
cdr3_aa: CASSPRTQGAGNIQYF; cdr3_nt: TGTGCCAGCTCACCGCGCACCCAGGGGGCGGGAAACATTCAGTACTTC; j_call: TRBJ2-4; v_call: TRBV18; d_call: TRBD1; clone_size: few
cdr3_aa: CRARHMSEKLFF; cdr3_nt: TGCAGAGCTAGGCACATGAGTGAAAAACTGTTTTTT; j_call: TRBJ1-4; v_call: TRBV20-1; d_call: NA; clone_size: few
cdr3_aa: CSVVRPGTDTQYF; cdr3_nt: TGCAGCGTTGTGCGTCCAGGCACAGATACGCAGTATTTT; j_call: TRBJ2-3; v_call: TRBV29-1; d_call: NA; clone_size: few
cdr3_aa: CASSLRLAADYEQYF; cdr3_nt: TGTGCCAGCAGCTTAAGACTAGCAGCCGACTACGAGCAGTACTTC; j_call: TRBJ2-7; v_call: TRBV7-2; d_call: TRBD2; clone_size: NA
cdr3_aa: CSAPRGDSGNTIYF; cdr3_nt: TGCAGTGCCCCTAGGGGAGACTCTGGAAACACCATATATTTT; j_call: TRBJ1-3; v_call: TRBV20-1; d_call: NA; clone_size: NA
cdr3_aa: CASSGESEQYF; cdr3_nt: TGTGCCAGCAGCGGGGAGAGCGAGCAGTACTTC; j_call: TRBJ2-7; v_call: TRBV7-9; d_call: NA; clone_size: many
cdr3_aa: CASSDDRGSPLHF; cdr3_nt: TGTGCCAGTAGTGATGACAGGGGTTCACCCCTCCACTTT; j_call: TRBJ1-6; v_call: TRBV19; d_call: TRBD1; clone_size: few
cdr3_aa: CASRLAGVPYEQYF; cdr3_nt: TGTGCCAGCAGGTTAGCGGGAGTCCCCTACGAGCAGTACTTC; j_call: TRBJ2-7; v_call: TRBV7-8; d_call: TRBD2; clone_size: few
cdr3_aa: CSASGTGGNNQPQHF; cdr3_nt: TGCAGTGCTAGCGGGACAGGGGGGAACAATCAGCCCCAGCATTTT; j_call: TRBJ1-5; v_call: TRBV20-1; d_call: TRBD1; clone_size: NA
cdr3_aa: CASSGLATSTDTQYF; cdr3_nt: TGTGCCAGCAGTGGGCTAGCGACAAGCACAGATACGCAGTATTTT; j_call: TRBJ2-3; v_call: TRBV7-2; d_call: NA; clone_size: many
cdr3_aa: CASSLGMRRGETQYF; cdr3_nt: TGTGCCAGCAGCTTAGGGATGCGGAGAGGGGAGACCCAGTACTTC; j_call: TRBJ2-5; v_call: TRBV7-9; d_call: NA; clone_size: NA
cdr3_aa: CASSPGDSGQETQYF; cdr3_nt: TGCGCCAGCAGCCCAGGGGACAGCGGTCAAGAGACCCAGTACTTC; j_call: TRBJ2-5; v_call: TRBV5-1; d_call: TRBD1; clone_size: NA
cdr3_aa: CASSAGANEQFF; cdr3_nt: TGCGCCAGCAGCGCAGGGGCTAATGAGCAGTTCTTC; j_call: TRBJ2-1; v_call: TRBV5-1; d_call: NA; clone_size: many